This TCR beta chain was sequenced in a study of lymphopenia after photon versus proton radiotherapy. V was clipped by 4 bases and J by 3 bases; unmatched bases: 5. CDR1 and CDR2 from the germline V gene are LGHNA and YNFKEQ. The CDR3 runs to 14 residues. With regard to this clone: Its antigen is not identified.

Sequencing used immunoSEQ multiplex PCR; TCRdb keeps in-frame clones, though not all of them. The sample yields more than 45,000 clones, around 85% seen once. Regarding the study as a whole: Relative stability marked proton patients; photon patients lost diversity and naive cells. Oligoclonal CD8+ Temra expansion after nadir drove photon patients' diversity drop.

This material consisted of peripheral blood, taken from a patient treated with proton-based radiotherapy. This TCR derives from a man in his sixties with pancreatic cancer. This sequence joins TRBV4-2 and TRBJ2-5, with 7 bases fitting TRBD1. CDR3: CASSRIGTEETQYF. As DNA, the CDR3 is TGTGCCAGCAGCCGAATCGGGACAGAAGAGACCCAGTACTTC.